The clone carrying this T cell receptor beta chain was observed a few times. Its specificity is unknown. The data stem from a study of beta chain features in type 1 diabetes. CDR1 and CDR2 (germline): KGHSH, LQKENI. This CDR3 comprises 13 residues. Trimming removed 3 bases at V and 5 bases at J, with 11 bases between. TCRB transcripts that were expressed got sequenced, as all of the isolated RNA had been reverse transcribed. This table comes from immunoSEQ multiplex PCR, and its TCRdb copy is limited to in-frame clones, with some not included. The sample shows over 150,000 clones, roughly 8% of them seen only once. Markers CD45RO/CCR7/CD25/CD127/CD95/CD27 served to sort CD4+ naive, central memory, regulatory and stem cell-like memory cells. General study points: The similarity of naive, central memory and Treg TCRB repertoires appeared greater among patients than among healthy donors. TCRB CDR3 length was moderately but significantly reduced in all four CD4+ subsets of Type 1 diabetes patients.

The chain carries TRBV18 and TRBJ2-7; D is unresolved. The source of this sequence is a woman aged 18-29 years with type 1 diabetes. The specimen sequenced was central memory CD4+ T cells from blood. CDR3 bases: TGTGCCAGCTCACCTTCTCCTAAAGACGAGCAGTACTTC. Translation: CASSPSPKDEQYF.